The clone carrying this T cell receptor beta chain was counted many times. TCRdb's copy holds only in-frame clones and misses some; the assay was immunoSEQ multiplex PCR. The sample holds some 150,000 clones; 70% to 90% are singletons and the top ten take less than 2.5%. This specimen comes from a study of T cell responses to AZD1222 COVID-19 vaccine. Germline V gives CDR1 SGDLS, CDR2 YYNGEE. The J segment lost 0 bases and the V segment lost 4 bases, leaving 3 bases of the junction unmatched. The CDR3 is 14 residues long. The material was peripheral blood, obtained on day 0 of AZD1222 vaccination. This chain connects TRBV9 to TRBJ2-7; 8 bases are a match to TRBD2. This receptor was taken from an adult in good health. The chain's CDR3 is CASSTAGASYEQYF. In nucleotides, the CDR3 is TGTGCCAGCAGCACAGCGGGAGCCTCCTACGAGCAGTACTTC.